This section outlines one TCR beta chain sequence together with its context. In the authors' methods: Amplification with reference gene primers provided the estimates of nucleated cell counts. Assay used: immunoSEQ multiplex PCR; TCRdb lists only in-frame clones, some missing. That table is the source of V, J and clone size, and D and trimming were worked out from the DNA. The sample shows fewer than 200,000 clones, 80% to 90% of them seen only once. This record comes from a study of blood T cell repertoires in COVID-19. As for the study in general: The United States, Italy and Spain provided the acute and convalescent COVID-19 samples. T cells, B-cell-depleted T cells, or PBMCs supplied cDNA or gDNA.

The Seattle patients joined while their infection was active and were tracked longitudinally afterward. Germline CDR1 LNHDA, CDR2 SQIVND (reference sequence). This CDR3 comprises 13 residues. Trimming removed 4 bases from V and 10 bases from J, with 14 bases in between. Sequenced sample: peripheral blood. This chain links TRBV19 with TRBJ1-5; TRBD1 might be the D (6 bases). The TCR sequence derives from a woman aged 80 or older with COVID-19, enrolled during active disease. CDR3 DNA sequence: TGTGCCAGTAGTAACTTCCTACAGGGACCCCAGCATTTT. Protein sequence: CASSNFLQGPQHF.